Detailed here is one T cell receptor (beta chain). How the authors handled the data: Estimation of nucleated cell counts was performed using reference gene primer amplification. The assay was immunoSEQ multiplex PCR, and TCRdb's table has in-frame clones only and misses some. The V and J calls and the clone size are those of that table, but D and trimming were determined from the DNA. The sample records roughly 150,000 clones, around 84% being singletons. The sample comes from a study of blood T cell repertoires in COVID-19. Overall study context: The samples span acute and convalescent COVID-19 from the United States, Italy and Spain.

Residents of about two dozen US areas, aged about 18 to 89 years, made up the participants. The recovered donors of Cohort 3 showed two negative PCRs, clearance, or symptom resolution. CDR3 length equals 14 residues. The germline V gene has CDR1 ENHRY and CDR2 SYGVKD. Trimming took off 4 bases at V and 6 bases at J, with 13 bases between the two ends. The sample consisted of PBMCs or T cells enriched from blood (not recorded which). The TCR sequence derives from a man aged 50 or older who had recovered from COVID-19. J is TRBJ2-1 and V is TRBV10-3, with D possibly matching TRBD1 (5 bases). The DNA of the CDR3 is TGTGCCATCAGTGGAGGAGATGGGGCCAATGAGCAGTTCTTC. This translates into CAISGGDGANEQFF.